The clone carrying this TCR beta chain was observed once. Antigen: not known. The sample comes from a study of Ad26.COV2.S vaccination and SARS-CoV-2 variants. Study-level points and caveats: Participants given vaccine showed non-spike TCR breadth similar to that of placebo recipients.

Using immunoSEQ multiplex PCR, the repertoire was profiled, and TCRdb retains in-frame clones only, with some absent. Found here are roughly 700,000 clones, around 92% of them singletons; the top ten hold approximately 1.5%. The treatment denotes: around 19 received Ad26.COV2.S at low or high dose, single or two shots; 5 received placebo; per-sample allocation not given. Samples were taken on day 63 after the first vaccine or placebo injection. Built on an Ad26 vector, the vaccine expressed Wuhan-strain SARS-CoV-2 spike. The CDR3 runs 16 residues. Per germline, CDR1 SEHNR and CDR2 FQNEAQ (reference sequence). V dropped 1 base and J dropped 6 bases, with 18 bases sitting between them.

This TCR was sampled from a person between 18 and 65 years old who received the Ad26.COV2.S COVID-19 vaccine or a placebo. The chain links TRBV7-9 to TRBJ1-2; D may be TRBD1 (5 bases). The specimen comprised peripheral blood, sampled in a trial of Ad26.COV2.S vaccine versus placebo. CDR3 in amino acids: CASSLGGSRGRNGYTF. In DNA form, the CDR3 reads TGTGCCAGCAGCTTAGGAGGTTCTAGGGGCCGGAATGGCTACACCTTC.